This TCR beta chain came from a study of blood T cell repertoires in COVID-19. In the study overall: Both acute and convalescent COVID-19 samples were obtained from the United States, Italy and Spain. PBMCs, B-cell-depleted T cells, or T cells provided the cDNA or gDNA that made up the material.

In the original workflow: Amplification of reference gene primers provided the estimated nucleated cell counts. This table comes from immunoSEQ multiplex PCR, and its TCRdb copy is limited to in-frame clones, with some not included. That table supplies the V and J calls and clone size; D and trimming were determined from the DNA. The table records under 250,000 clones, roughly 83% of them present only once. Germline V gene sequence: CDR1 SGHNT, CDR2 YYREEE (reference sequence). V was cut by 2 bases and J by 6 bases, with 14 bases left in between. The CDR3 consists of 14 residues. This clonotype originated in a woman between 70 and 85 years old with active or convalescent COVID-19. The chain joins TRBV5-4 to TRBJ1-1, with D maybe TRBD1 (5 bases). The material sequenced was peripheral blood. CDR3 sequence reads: CASSFKLGAAEAFF. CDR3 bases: TGTGCCAGCAGCTTTAAATTAGGGGCTGCTGAAGCTTTCTTT.